This T cell receptor beta chain was identified in a study of T cells in Graves' hyperthyroidism and ophthalmopathy. Duration under 3 months, a NOSPECS grade of at least 4, and a Clinical Activity Score of at least 3 characterized the ophthalmopathy patients. Exclusions: uncontrolled infection, other autoimmune disease, pregnancy, lactation. There were TCR beta CDR3 regions amplified from RNA transcripts. In the first-round RT-PCR of the TCR CDR3, the HTBI primer set was used. TCRdb reanalysed the multiplex PCR reads using MiXCR and keeps one entry per CDR3 protein. Of 600,000 to 700,000 distinct CDR3 sequences in the sample, over 12% are singletons; the top ten hold roughly 4.3%. CDR1 and CDR2 from the germline V gene are SGHVS and FQNEAQ. V was clipped by 7 bases and J by 5 bases, with 24 bases between them. This CDR3 has 16 amino acids. About this clonotype: The antigen is unknown.

Study outcomes and limitations: Within blood appeared most thyroid clonotypes that had expanded above 0.001.

The chain couples TRBV7-8 to TRBJ2-7; a weak D match, TRBD2 (6 bases). The clonotype comes from a woman in her thirties or forties with Graves' ophthalmopathy. The source material was blood. The CDR3 here is CASTARLGGGSDEQYF. DNA for the CDR3: TGTGCCAGCACCGCCCGCCTGGGGGGTGGGTCCGACGAGCAGTACTTC.